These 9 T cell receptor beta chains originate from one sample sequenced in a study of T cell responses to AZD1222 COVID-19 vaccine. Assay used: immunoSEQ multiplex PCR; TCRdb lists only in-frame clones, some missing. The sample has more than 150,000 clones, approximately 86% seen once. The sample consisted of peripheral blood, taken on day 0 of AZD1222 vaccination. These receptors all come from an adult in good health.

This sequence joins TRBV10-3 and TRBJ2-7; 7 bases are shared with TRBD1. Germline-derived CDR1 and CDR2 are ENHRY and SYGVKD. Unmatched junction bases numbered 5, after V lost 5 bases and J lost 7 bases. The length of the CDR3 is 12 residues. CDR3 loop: CAISRDREEQYF. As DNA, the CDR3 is TGTGCCATCAGTCGTGACAGGGAAGAGCAGTACTTC.

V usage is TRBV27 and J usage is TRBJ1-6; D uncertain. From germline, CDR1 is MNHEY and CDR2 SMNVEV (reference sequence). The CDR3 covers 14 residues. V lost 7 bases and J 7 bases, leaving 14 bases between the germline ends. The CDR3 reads CASTLVGMNSPLHF. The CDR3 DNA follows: TGTGCCAGCACACTCGTCGGCATGAATTCACCCCTCCACTTT.

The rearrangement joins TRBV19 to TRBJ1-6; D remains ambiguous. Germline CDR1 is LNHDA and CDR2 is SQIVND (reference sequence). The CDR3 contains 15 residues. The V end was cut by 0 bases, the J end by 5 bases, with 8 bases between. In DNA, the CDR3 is TGTGCCAGTAGTATAGAAAACAGAAATAATTCACCCCTCCACTTT. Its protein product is CASSIENRNNSPLHF.

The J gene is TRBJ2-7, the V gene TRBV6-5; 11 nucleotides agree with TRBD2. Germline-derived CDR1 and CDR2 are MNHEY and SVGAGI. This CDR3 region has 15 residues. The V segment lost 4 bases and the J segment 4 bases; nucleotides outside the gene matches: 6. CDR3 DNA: TGTGCCAGCAGTTGGCTTGGGACTAGCGGTTACGAGCAGTACTTC. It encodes CASSWLGTSGYEQYF.

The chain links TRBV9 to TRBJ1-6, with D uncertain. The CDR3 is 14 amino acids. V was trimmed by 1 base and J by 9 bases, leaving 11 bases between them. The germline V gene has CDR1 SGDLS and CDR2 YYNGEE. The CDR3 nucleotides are TGTGCCAGCAGCGTAACCCAACTGGGTTCACCCCTCCACTTT. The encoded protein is CASSVTQLGSPLHF.

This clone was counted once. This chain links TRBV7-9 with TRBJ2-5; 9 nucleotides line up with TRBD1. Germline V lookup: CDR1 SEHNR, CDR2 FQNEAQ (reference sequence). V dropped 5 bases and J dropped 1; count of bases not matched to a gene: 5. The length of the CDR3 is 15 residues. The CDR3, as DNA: TGTGCCAGCAGCCCCGGGACAGGGCCCCAAGAGACCCAGTACTTC. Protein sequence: CASSPGTGPQETQYF.

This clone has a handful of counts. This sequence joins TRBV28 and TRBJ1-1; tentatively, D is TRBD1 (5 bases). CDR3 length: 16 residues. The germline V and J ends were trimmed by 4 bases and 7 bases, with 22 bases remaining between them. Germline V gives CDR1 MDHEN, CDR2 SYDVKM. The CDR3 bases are TGTGCCAGCAGTTGGACGGGACGTGGGGCAAAAGGTGAAGCTTTCTTT. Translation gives CASSWTGRGAKGEAFF.

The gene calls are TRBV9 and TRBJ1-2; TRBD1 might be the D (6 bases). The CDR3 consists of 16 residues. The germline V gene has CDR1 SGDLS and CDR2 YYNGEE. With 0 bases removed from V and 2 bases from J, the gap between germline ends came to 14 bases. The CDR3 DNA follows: TGTGCCAGCAGCGTAGGATCACAGGGTTGGAACTATGGCTACACCTTC. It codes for CASSVGSQGWNYGYTF.

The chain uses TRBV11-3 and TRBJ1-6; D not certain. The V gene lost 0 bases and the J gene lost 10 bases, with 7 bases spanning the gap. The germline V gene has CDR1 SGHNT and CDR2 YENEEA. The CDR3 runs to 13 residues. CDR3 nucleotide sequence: TGTGCCAGCAGCTTAGAAGAGGGATCACCCCTCCACTTT. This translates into CASSLEEGSPLHF.